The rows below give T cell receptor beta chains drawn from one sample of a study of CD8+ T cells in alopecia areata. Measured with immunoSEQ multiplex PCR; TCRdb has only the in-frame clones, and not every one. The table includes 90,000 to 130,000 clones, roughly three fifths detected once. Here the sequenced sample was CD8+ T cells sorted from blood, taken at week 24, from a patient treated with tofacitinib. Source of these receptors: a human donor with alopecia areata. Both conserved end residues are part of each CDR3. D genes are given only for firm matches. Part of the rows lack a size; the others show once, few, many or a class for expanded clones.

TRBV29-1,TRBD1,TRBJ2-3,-,TGCAGCGTCCTGGGGACAGGCAGTCTCACAGATACGCAGTATTTT,CSVLGTGSLTDTQYF
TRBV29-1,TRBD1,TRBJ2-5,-,TGCAGCGTCGACAGGGATTTAGAAGAGACCCAGTACTTC,CSVDRDLEETQYF
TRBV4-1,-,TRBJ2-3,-,TGCGCCAGCAGCCACCCGACGGACGCTCATACGCAGTATTTT,CASSHPTDAHTQYF
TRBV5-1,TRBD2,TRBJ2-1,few,TGCGCCAGCACCCGACGGGAGGACTACAATGAGCAGTTCTTC,CASTRREDYNEQFF
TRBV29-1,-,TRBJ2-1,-,TGCAGCGTTGAATACTACGGGAGTGAGCAGTTCTTC,CSVEYYGSEQFF
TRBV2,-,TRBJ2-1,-,TGTGCCAGCAGGGGCGGGGAGGAGGATGAGCAGTTCTTC,CASRGGEEDEQFF
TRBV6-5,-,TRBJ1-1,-,TGTGCCAGCAGCTCCGACGGGAGTTTCACTGAAGCTTTCTTT,CASSSDGSFTEAFF
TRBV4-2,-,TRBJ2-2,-,TGTGCCAGCAGCCAAGCCAACGATAACACCGGGGAGCTGTTTTTT,CASSQANDNTGELFF
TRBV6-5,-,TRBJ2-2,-,TGTGCCAGCAGTTACGTGGACAGCGCCGGGGAGCTGTTTTTT,CASSYVDSAGELFF
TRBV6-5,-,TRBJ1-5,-,TGTGCCAGCATGGCGGTAGAAAGCAATCAGCCCCAGCATTTT,CASMAVESNQPQHF
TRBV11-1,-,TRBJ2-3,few,TGTGCCAGCAGCTTAGCGGGGGAGATCACAGATACGCAGTATTTT,CASSLAGEITDTQYF
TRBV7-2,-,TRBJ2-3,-,TGTGCCAGCAGCTTAGTGTCGGGCCCCCACGGGACAGATACGCAGTATTTT,CASSLVSGPHGTDTQYF
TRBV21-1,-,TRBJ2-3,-,TGTGCCAGCAGCAATTCCCCCGATACGCAGTATTTT,CASSNSPDTQYF
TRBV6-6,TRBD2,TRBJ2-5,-,TGTGCCAGCAGTTACGCGGGACTAGAAGAGACCCAGTACTTC,CASSYAGLEETQYF
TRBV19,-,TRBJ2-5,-,TGTGCCAGTAGTATAGCAGTCAGTCAAGAGACCCAGTACTTC,CASSIAVSQETQYF
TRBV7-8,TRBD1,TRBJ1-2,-,TGTGCCAGCAGCACAAAACCAGGGACAGGGGGTTATGGCTACACCTTC,CASSTKPGTGGYGYTF
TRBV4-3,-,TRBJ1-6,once,TGCGCCAGCAGCCAAGACAGGGATTCACCCCTCCACTTT,CASSQDRDSPLHF
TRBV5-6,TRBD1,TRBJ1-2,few,TGTGCCAGCAGCGGACAGGGTTTCAACTATGGCTACACCTTC,CASSGQGFNYGYTF
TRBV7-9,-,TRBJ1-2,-,TGTGCCAGCAGCTTACGAGGCTATGGCTACACCTTC,CASSLRGYGYTF
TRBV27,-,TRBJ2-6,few,TGTGCCAGCAGTTTGGTAGGGGCTGGGGCCAACGTCCTGACTTTC,CASSLVGAGANVLTF
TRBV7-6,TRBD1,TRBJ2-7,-,TGTGCCAGCAGCTTAGCGGACAGGCGTGGCTACGAGCAGTACTTC,CASSLADRRGYEQYF
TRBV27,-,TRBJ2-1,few,TGTGCCAGCAGTCTAAGCTCCTACAATGAGCAGTTCTTC,CASSLSSYNEQFF
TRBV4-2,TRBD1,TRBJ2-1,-,TGTGCCAGCAGCCCACGGGGACAGGACTTAAGCTCCTACAATGAGCAGTTCTTC,CASSPRGQDLSSYNEQFF
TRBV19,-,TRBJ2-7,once,TGTGCCAGTAGTATAAGGGGGAGCTCCTACGAGCAGTACTTC,CASSIRGSSYEQYF
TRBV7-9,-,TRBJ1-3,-,TGTGCCAGCAGCTTAGAAGTAGTGGACACCATATATTTT,CASSLEVVDTIYF
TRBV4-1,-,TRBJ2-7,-,TGTGCCAGCAGCCCCCGGGTCCAAGGGTACGAGCAGTACTTC,CASSPRVQGYEQYF
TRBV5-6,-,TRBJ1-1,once,TGTGCCAGCAACCCCGGTTGGGGTGTCCCTGAAGCTTTCTTT,CASNPGWGVPEAFF
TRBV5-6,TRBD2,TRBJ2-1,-,TGTGCCAGCAGCTTGGAACTAGCGGGGTTCTATGAGCAGTTCTTC,CASSLELAGFYEQFF
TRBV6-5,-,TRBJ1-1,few,TGTGCCAGCAGATATTGGGAGAACACTGAAGCTTTCTTT,CASRYWENTEAFF
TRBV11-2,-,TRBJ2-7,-,TGTGCCAGCAGCCCAGCGCCCGGACTTCGCTACGAGCAGTACTTC,CASSPAPGLRYEQYF
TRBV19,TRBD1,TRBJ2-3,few,TGTGCCAGTAGTACCCGAGGGCAGGGGGCTGGGGCAGATACGCAGTATTTT,CASSTRGQGAGADTQYF
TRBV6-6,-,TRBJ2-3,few,TGTGCCAGCAGTTACGTGGGATTAGGCACAGATACGCAGTATTTT,CASSYVGLGTDTQYF
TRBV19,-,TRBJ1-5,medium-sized,TGTGCCAGTACCCTCAGGGGCAGCAATCAGCCCCAGCATTTT,CASTLRGSNQPQHF
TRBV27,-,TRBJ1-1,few,TGTGCCAGCAGCCCTCTGCCGCGGGGGGGAATTGGTACTGAAGCTTTCTTT,CASSPLPRGGIGTEAFF
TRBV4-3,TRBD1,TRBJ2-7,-,TGCGCCAGCAGCCACAGACAGGGAGCCTACGAGCAGTACTTC,CASSHRQGAYEQYF
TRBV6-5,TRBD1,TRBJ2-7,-,TGTGCCAGCAGTTACTCGACAGGGGGAGCCTACGAGCAGTACTTC,CASSYSTGGAYEQYF
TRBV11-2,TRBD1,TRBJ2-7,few,TGTGCCAGCAGCTCCGGGACAGGGGGTCCCTACGAGCAGTACTTC,CASSSGTGGPYEQYF
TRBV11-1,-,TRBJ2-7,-,TGTGCCAGCAGCCCGAGGACCTACTACGAGCAGTACTTC,CASSPRTYYEQYF
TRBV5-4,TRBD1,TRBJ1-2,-,TGTGCCAGCAGCTTAAGGACAGGGGGAGACTATGGCTACACCTTC,CASSLRTGGDYGYTF
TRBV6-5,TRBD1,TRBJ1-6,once,TGTGCCAGCAGTTACCGCCGGGACAGGGCTTCACCCCTCCACTTT,CASSYRRDRASPLHF
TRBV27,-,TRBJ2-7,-,TGTGCCAGCAGTTTATCTCTCGGCAGCTCCTACGAGCAGTACTTC,CASSLSLGSSYEQYF
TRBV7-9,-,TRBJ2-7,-,TGTGCCAGCAGCTTGGGGTTACACGAGCAGTACTTC,CASSLGLHEQYF
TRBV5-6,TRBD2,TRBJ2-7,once,TGTGCCAGCAGATTCGGGACTAGCGGGAGGTACGAGCAGTACTTC,CASRFGTSGRYEQYF
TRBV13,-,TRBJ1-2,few,TGTGCCAGCAGCTTAGTAACAGGGCTTAATGGCTACACCTTC,CASSLVTGLNGYTF
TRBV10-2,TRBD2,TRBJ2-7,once,TGCGCCAGCCTAGCGGGGATGTCCTACGAGCAGTACTTC,CASLAGMSYEQYF
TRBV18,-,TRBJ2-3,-,TGTGCCAGCTCACCACCGGGAGATACGCAGTATTTT,CASSPPGDTQYF
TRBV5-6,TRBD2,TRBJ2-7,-,TGTGCCAGCAACGACGGCGGGGGTAGCGAGCAGTACTTC,CASNDGGGSEQYF
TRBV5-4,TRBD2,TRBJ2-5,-,TGTGCCAGCACCACCGGGGGGGGACAAGAGACCCAGTACTTC,CASTTGGGQETQYF